This passage covers 21 T cell receptor beta chains from one sample sequenced in a study of tumor and adjacent non-tumor tissue in lung cancer. RNA was extracted from bulk tissue without any cell sorting. The library came from three nested PCR rounds adapted from ARM-PCR protocols. TCRdb called the multiplex PCR reads again in MiXCR, with one record for every CDR3 protein. This table has 100,000 to 120,000 distinct CDR3 sequences, approximately 80% appearing once. Source material: lung tumor tissue. All receptors come from a man between 65 and 85 years old with non-small cell lung cancer.

As regards this clonotype: A junction boundary mismatches the germline segment, possibly from a read error. The chain combines TRBV4-2 with TRBJ2-7, with TRBD1 as a possible D gene (6 bases). This CDR3 is built from 14 residues. Germline CDR1 and CDR2: LGHNA and YNFKEQ. The CDR3 loop is CVSSRAQGLYEQYF. CDR3 nucleotides: TGTGTCAGCAGCCGAGCACAGGGTCTCTACGAGCAGTACTTC.

Concerning this clonotype: A junction boundary mismatches the germline segment, possibly from a read error. The rearrangement uses TRBV5-4 and TRBJ2-3; tentative D call: TRBD2 (6 bases). Germline V gives CDR1 SGHNT, CDR2 YYREEE (reference sequence). The CDR3 runs 15 residues. CDR3 sequence reads: CAISQKVGGPDTQYF. The CDR3 DNA sequence: TGTGCCATCAGCCAAAAAGTGGGAGGACCAGATACGCAGTATTTT.

With respect to this clonotype: This is likely a read error, given that the CDR3 carries no conserved phenylalanine or tryptophan at its end. The chain links TRBV10-3 to TRBJ2-7, with TRBD1 matching over 8 bases. With 7 bases clipped from V and 5 bases from J, the junction kept 10 bases outside the gene matches. The CDR3 has 14 amino acids. Germline values: CDR1 ENHRY, CDR2 SYGVKD. The CDR3 DNA reads as TGTGCCATCAACAAGAGGCAGGGGGCGGACGAGCAGTACTTA. Translating gives CAINKRQGADEQYL.

Concerning this clonotype: No conserved phenylalanine or tryptophan ends this CDR3, so it is likely a read error. The V and J genes are TRBV20-1 and TRBJ2-7; unclear D gene. Germline CDR1 is DFQATT and CDR2 is SNEGSKA (reference sequence). The CDR3 covers 11 residues. This chain's CDR3 is CSPSTVSEQYL. The CDR3 nucleotides are TGCAGTCCTAGTACAGTCTCCGAGCAGTACCTC.

The CDR3 loop is CASSPIQGAAGELFF. The CDR3 DNA sequence: TGTGCCAGCAGCCCCATCCAGGGGGCGGCCGGGGAGCTGTTTTTT. The chain recombines TRBV9 with TRBJ2-2; TRBD1 matches 8 bases. The CDR3 contains 15 residues. J gave up 6 bases and V 4 bases, and 8 bases lay outside the gene matches. Germline V lookup: CDR1 SGDLS, CDR2 YYNGEE.

Worth noting for this clonotype: A read error may be the cause here, since a much bigger clone is one base away. This chain joins TRBV28 and TRBJ2-4, with no clear D. Per germline, CDR1 MDHEN and CDR2 SYDVKM. This CDR3 contains 12 residues. The CDR3 protein is CASSLVKSIKYF. The CDR3 nucleotides are TGTGCCAGCAGTTTAGTAAAGTCCATTAAGTACTTC. The full variable domain, with the rest looked up from reference TRBV28 and TRBJ2-4, is DVKVTQSSRYLVKRTGEKVFLECVQDMDHENMFWYRQDPGLGLRLIYFSYDVKMKEKGDIPEGYSVSREKKERFSLILESASTNQTSMYLCASSLVKSIKYFGAGTRLSVL.

As to this clonotype: The junction does not match germline at one end; this may be a read error. The V gene is TRBV30, the J gene TRBJ1-2; tentatively, D is TRBD1 (5 bases). Germline values: CDR1 GTSNPN, CDR2 SVGIG (reference sequence). This CDR3 is 15 amino acids long. CDR3 bases: TGTGCTTGGAGTCTCGAGACAAGGGGCGGTAACGACTACACCTTC. Its translation: CAWSLETRGGNDYTF.

Concerning this clonotype: At one of its ends the junction is not consistent with the germline gene, which may arise from a read error. This chain connects TRBV28 to TRBJ2-7, with 8 positions matching TRBD2. CDR1 is MDHEN and CDR2 is SYDVKM in the germline V gene. The CDR3 contains 15 residues. CDR3 sequence reads: CTSSLWVGRAHEQYF. CDR3 DNA: TGTACCAGCAGTTTATGGGTCGGGAGGGCCCATGAGCAGTACTTC.

This clonotype has more than one count but fewer than ten. The chain uses TRBV18 and TRBJ1-1; D ambiguous. Trimming pared 2 bases from V and 11 bases from J, leaving 18 bases between. Germline V gene data show CDR1 as KGHSH and CDR2 as LQKENI. The CDR3 is made up of 14 amino acids. This chain's CDR3 is CASSPIWGLADAFF. CDR3 sequence (DNA): TGTGCCAGCTCACCAATCTGGGGTTTGGCGGACGCTTTCTTT.

The rearrangement links TRBV12-3 or TRBV12-4 to TRBJ2-2, with D possibly TRBD2 on 5 matching bases. Trimming stripped 8 bases from V and 0 bases from J, with 16 bases between. This CDR3 contains 16 residues. The CDR3 DNA sequence: TGTGCCAGCGAGGGCGGGTGGACGCCGAACACCGGGGAGCTGTTTTTT. Protein product: CASEGGWTPNTGELFF.

This clonotype appeared a single time. The junction departs from germline at one end; a sequencing error may be responsible. The chain is built from TRBV5-4 and TRBJ1-2; D perhaps matches TRBD1 (5 bases). The CDR3 totals 15 residues. Looked up from germline, CDR1 is SGHNT and CDR2 is YYREEE (reference sequence). This CDR3 is CASGYWDLEAYGYTF. The CDR3 DNA reads as TGTGCCAGCGGCTATTGGGACTTAGAGGCCTATGGGTACACCTTC. Full variable domain (remainder filled in from reference TRBV5-4 and TRBJ1-2): ETGVTQSPTHLIKTRGQQVTLRCSSQSGHNTVSWYQQALGQGPQFIFQYYREEENGRGNFPPRFSGLQFPNYSSELNVNALELDDSALYLCASGYWDLEAYGYTFGSGTRLTVV.

This clonotype has just one count. One end of the junction does not line up with germline, which may come from a read error. This chain uses TRBV11-2 with TRBJ2-7, with 9 bases lining up with TRBD2. Germline-derived CDR1 and CDR2 are SGHAT and FQNNGV. CDR3 length equals 14 residues. As DNA, the CDR3 is TGTGCCAGCAGCCCTGGCGGGGGGGCCTACGATCAGCACTTC. This gives the protein CASSPGGGAYDQHF.

This clonotype came up a few times. V is TRBV19 and J is TRBJ1-4; no reliable D call. This CDR3 contains 14 residues. In germline, CDR1 is LNHDA, CDR2 SQIVND (reference sequence). Trimming pared 9 bases from V and 5 bases from J, leaving 16 bases between. CDR3 in amino acids: CASEGPASNEKLFF. In DNA form, the CDR3 reads TGTGCCAGCGAAGGGCCAGCCTCCAATGAAAAACTGTTTTTT.

Notes on this clonotype: The germline gene is not matched at one end of the junction; a read error may be the cause. J is TRBJ2-7 and V is TRBV18, with D unclear. This CDR3 region has 14 residues. Germline CDR1 reads KGHSH; CDR2 reads LQKENI. CDR3 sequence: CACSQLDGSHEQYF. CDR3 coding DNA: TGTGCCTGCTCACAACTTGACGGCTCCCACGAGCAGTACTTC. The variable domain in full, completed from reference TRBV18 and TRBJ2-7, reads NAGVMQNPRHLVRRRGQEARLRCSPMKGHSHVYWYRQLPEEGLKFMVYLQKENIIDESGMPKERFSAEFPKEGPSILRIQQVVRGDSAAYFCACSQLDGSHEQYFGPGTRLTVT.

This clonotype appeared once. V gene TRBV29-1 combines with J gene TRBJ1-1, with 7 bases lining up with TRBD1. Germline assignment: CDR1 SQVTM and CDR2 ANQGSEA. V was pared by 7 bases and J by 7 bases, with 15 bases of the junction left unmatched. The CDR3 sequence is 14 residues long. This chain's CDR3 is CSAFGQATKNEAFF. The CDR3 coding sequence is TGCAGCGCCTTCGGACAGGCAACTAAAAATGAAGCTTTCTTT. Complete variable domain (other parts from reference TRBV29-1 and TRBJ1-1): SAVISQKPSRDICQRGTSLTIQCQVDSQVTMMFWYRQQPGQSLTLIATANQGSEATYESGFVIDKFPISRPNLTFSTLTVSNMSPEDSSIYLCSAFGQATKNEAFFGQGTRLTVV.

About this clonotype itself: One end of the junction varies from germline; a read error may be responsible. Written as DNA, the CDR3 is TGTGCTAGCAGAAACAGCGTGCCAGGGATGGTTGCTGAAGCTTTCTTT. Protein: CASRNSVPGMVAEAFF. The rearrangement uses TRBV12-3 or TRBV12-4 and TRBJ1-1; TRBD1 might be the D (5 bases). This CDR3 spans 16 amino acids.

The J gene is TRBJ1-1, the V gene TRBV11-2, with a weak D call TRBD1 (6 bases). The germline V gene has CDR1 SGHAT and CDR2 FQNNGV. The CDR3 has 13 residues. CDR3 amino acids: CTSNLGTFDKPFF. Written as DNA, the CDR3 is TGTACTAGCAACTTAGGGACATTCGATAAACCTTTCTTT. The full variable domain, rest sourced from reference TRBV11-2 and TRBJ1-1, is EAGVAQSPRYKIIEKRQSVAFWCNPISGHATLYWYQQILGQGPKLLIQFQNNGVVDDSQLPKDRFSAERLKGVDSTLKIQPAKLEDSAVYLCTSNLGTFDKPFFGQGTRLTVV.

This clonotype was picked up many times. This clone may be a read error of a much larger clone one base away. The genes are TRBV29-1 and TRBJ2-1; 9 nucleotides match TRBD1. CDR3 length: 11 residues. From germline, CDR1 is SQVTM and CDR2 ANQGSEA. V dropped 7 bases and J dropped 6; count of bases not matched to a gene: 1. The CDR3 region is CSGDRANEQFF. CDR3 nucleotide sequence: TGCAGCGGGGACAGGGCCAATGAGCAGTTCTTC.

The chain couples TRBV6-2 or TRBV6-3 to TRBJ1-6, with TRBD1 matching 7 bases. Trimming cost V 6 bases and J 9 bases; bases outside gene matches: 14. The CDR3 spans 16 residues. Germline V gives CDR1 MNHEY, CDR2 SVGEGT. This CDR3 reads CASRTETGRSSSPLHF. As DNA, the CDR3 is TGTGCCAGCAGAACCGAGACAGGGAGATCTAGTTCACCCCTCCACTTT.

About this clonotype itself: A junction boundary mismatches the germline segment, possibly from a read error. The chain recombines TRBV28 with TRBJ1-1; 8 nucleotides align to TRBD1. The CDR3 is 21 residues long. The germline gives CDR1 MDHEN, CDR2 SYDVKM. The CDR3 DNA follows: TGTACCAGCAATTGGCCTTCCTGGCAGGGGGCCCGGGGGGGTATGAACACTGAAGCTTTCTTT. Amino acid sequence: CTSNWPSWQGARGGMNTEAFF.

For this clonotype: The junction departs from germline at one end; a sequencing error may be responsible. V usage is TRBV4-2 and J usage is TRBJ2-1, with 7 bases aligning to TRBD1. Germline V gene data show CDR1 as LGHNA and CDR2 as YNFKEQ. This CDR3 spans 17 amino acids. CDR3 loop: CVNSQEGGASRAPEQFF. The CDR3 nucleotides are TGTGTCAACAGCCAAGAAGGGGGCGCTAGCCGGGCGCCCGAGCAATTCTTC.